A selection of T cell receptor beta chains follows, all from one sample in a study of identical twins. In TCRdb, the 5' RACE reads were re-called with MiXCR into one record per CDR3 protein. The table lists approximately 500,000 distinct CDR3 sequences, roughly 15% of them singletons. The sample was also reused in another study, on yellow fever vaccine responses in identical twins.

Sequenced sample: CD4+ T cells sorted from blood. These receptors all stem from a woman younger than 35 in good health. CDR3s include the opening cysteine and the closing phenylalanine or tryptophan. D genes are given only for firm matches. Some rows have no size entry. The others give once, few or many, or a class for an expanded clone.

v_call: TRBV20-1
d_call: -
j_call: TRBJ2-1
cdr3_length: 12
clone_size: few
cdr3_nt: TGCAGTGCTAGTGGACCCGTCAATGAGCAGTTCTTC
cdr3_aa: CSASGPVNEQFF

v_call: TRBV6-1
d_call: TRBD1
j_call: TRBJ2-2
cdr3_length: 19
clone_size: -
cdr3_nt: TGTGCCAGCAGTGAAGCTTGGGACAGGGGGTTATCGAACACCGGGGAGCTGTTTTTT
cdr3_aa: CASSEAWDRGLSNTGELFF

v_call: TRBV6-1
d_call: -
j_call: TRBJ1-1
cdr3_length: 14
clone_size: -
cdr3_nt: TGTGCCAGCAGTGAAGGACCCATTGGAGGGGAAGCTTTCTTT
cdr3_aa: CASSEGPIGGEAFF

v_call: TRBV15
d_call: -
j_call: TRBJ1-4
cdr3_length: 15
clone_size: -
cdr3_nt: TGTGCCACCAGCAGAGTGGCGACGGGGACTGAAAAACTGTTTTTT
cdr3_aa: CATSRVATGTEKLFF

v_call: TRBV2
d_call: -
j_call: TRBJ1-1
cdr3_length: 15
clone_size: -
cdr3_nt: TGTGCCAGCAGTGACCGGGTCCTGGGGAACACTGAAGCTTTCTTT
cdr3_aa: CASSDRVLGNTEAFF

v_call: TRBV18
d_call: TRBD1
j_call: TRBJ2-5
cdr3_length: 14
clone_size: -
cdr3_nt: TGTGCCAGCTCACCAATGGGGGACAGAGAGACCCAGTACTTC
cdr3_aa: CASSPMGDRETQYF

v_call: TRBV12-3/TRBV12-4
d_call: TRBD2
j_call: TRBJ2-5
cdr3_length: 14
clone_size: -
cdr3_nt: TGTGCCAGCAGGCAAGCGGGGGGGCAAGAGACCCAGTACTTC
cdr3_aa: CASRQAGGQETQYF

v_call: TRBV24-1
d_call: TRBD1
j_call: TRBJ2-1
cdr3_length: 16
clone_size: few
cdr3_nt: TGTGCCACCAGTGACCTGGGACAGGGGAATGGGGATGAGCAGTTCTTC
cdr3_aa: CATSDLGQGNGDEQFF

v_call: TRBV5-6
d_call: -
j_call: TRBJ2-2
cdr3_length: 14
clone_size: few
cdr3_nt: TGTGCCAGCAGCCACCCAGATGGGTCCGGGGAGCTGTTTTTT
cdr3_aa: CASSHPDGSGELFF

v_call: TRBV20-1
d_call: -
j_call: TRBJ2-3
cdr3_length: 11
clone_size: many
cdr3_nt: TGCAGTATTGACAACACAGATACGCAGTATTTT
cdr3_aa: CSIDNTDTQYF

v_call: TRBV12-3/TRBV12-4
d_call: TRBD1
j_call: TRBJ1-2
cdr3_length: 12
clone_size: -
cdr3_nt: TGTGCCAGCAGCTGGGGACAGGGTGGCTACACCTTC
cdr3_aa: CASSWGQGGYTF

v_call: TRBV5-5
d_call: -
j_call: TRBJ2-5
cdr3_length: 13
clone_size: -
cdr3_nt: TGTGCCAGCAGCTTGTGGATAGAGGAGACCCAGTACTTC
cdr3_aa: CASSLWIEETQYF

v_call: TRBV6-1
d_call: -
j_call: TRBJ2-3
cdr3_length: 16
clone_size: -
cdr3_nt: TGTGCCAGCAAACCGGGCGTCTCGATAAGCACAGATACGCAGTATTTT
cdr3_aa: CASKPGVSISTDTQYF

v_call: TRBV15
d_call: TRBD2
j_call: TRBJ2-1
cdr3_length: 19
clone_size: few
cdr3_nt: TGTGCCACCAGCAGAGTGACTAGCGGGAGCCATAGCTCCTACAATGAGCAGTTCTTC
cdr3_aa: CATSRVTSGSHSSYNEQFF

v_call: TRBV7-2
d_call: TRBD1
j_call: TRBJ1-1
cdr3_length: 15
clone_size: -
cdr3_nt: TGTGCCAGCAGCTGGTCCGGGACAGGGGCGCGTGAAGCTTTCTTT
cdr3_aa: CASSWSGTGAREAFF

v_call: TRBV12-3/TRBV12-4
d_call: TRBD1
j_call: TRBJ2-2
cdr3_length: 18
clone_size: -
cdr3_nt: TGTGCCAGCTGTTTCGGTGGGACCGGGACAGGGTTCCCCGGGGAGCTGTTTTTT
cdr3_aa: CASCFGGTGTGFPGELFF

v_call: TRBV6-6
d_call: -
j_call: TRBJ1-3
cdr3_length: 13
clone_size: few
cdr3_nt: TGTGCCAGCCAAGCCCGGAGGGGATACACCATATATTTT
cdr3_aa: CASQARRGYTIYF

v_call: TRBV4-2
d_call: TRBD2
j_call: TRBJ2-1
cdr3_length: 16
clone_size: -
cdr3_nt: TGTGCCAGCAGCCAAGATCAGGCTAGCGGGTACAATGAGCAGTTCTTC
cdr3_aa: CASSQDQASGYNEQFF

v_call: TRBV20-1
d_call: -
j_call: TRBJ2-1
cdr3_length: 12
clone_size: -
cdr3_nt: TGCAGTGCTAGAGGGATCTACAATGAGCAGTTCTTC
cdr3_aa: CSARGIYNEQFF

v_call: TRBV18
d_call: TRBD1
j_call: TRBJ2-3
cdr3_length: 15
clone_size: -
cdr3_nt: TGTGCCAGCTCACGGACAGGGATGAACACAGATACGCAGTATTTT
cdr3_aa: CASSRTGMNTDTQYF

v_call: TRBV24-1
d_call: TRBD2
j_call: TRBJ2-7
cdr3_length: 16
clone_size: -
cdr3_nt: TGTGCCACCAGTGACTCTAGCGGGAGGGCCTCCTACGAGCAGTACTTC
cdr3_aa: CATSDSSGRASYEQYF

v_call: TRBV28
d_call: TRBD2
j_call: TRBJ2-1
cdr3_length: 14
clone_size: -
cdr3_nt: TGTGCCAGCAACCTAGCGGGAGCGTTTGGTGAGCAGTTCTTC
cdr3_aa: CASNLAGAFGEQFF

v_call: TRBV3-1
d_call: TRBD1
j_call: TRBJ2-7
cdr3_length: 14
clone_size: few
cdr3_nt: TGTGCCAGCAGCCTGAGAACAGGGGATCGCGAGCAGTACTTC
cdr3_aa: CASSLRTGDREQYF

v_call: TRBV4-1
d_call: -
j_call: TRBJ2-2
cdr3_length: 21
clone_size: -
cdr3_nt: TGCGCCAGCAGCCAAGAAAGATTATCATCGGGCTGGCGAGCGAACACCGGGGAGCTGTTTTTT
cdr3_aa: CASSQERLSSGWRANTGELFF

v_call: TRBV24-1
d_call: -
j_call: TRBJ2-3
cdr3_length: 13
clone_size: -
cdr3_nt: TGTGCCACCAGTGATCCACTACTCAATACGCAGTATTTT
cdr3_aa: CATSDPLLNTQYF

v_call: TRBV12-3/TRBV12-4
d_call: -
j_call: TRBJ2-5
cdr3_length: 15
clone_size: few
cdr3_nt: TGTGCCAGCAGTTTGGGGGGCGCGGGCCAAGAGACCCAGTACTTC
cdr3_aa: CASSLGGAGQETQYF

v_call: TRBV27
d_call: TRBD2
j_call: TRBJ2-3
cdr3_length: 18
clone_size: few
cdr3_nt: TGTGCCAGCAGTTTATACCCCTCGACTAGCGGGGGGGCAGATACGCAGTATTTT
cdr3_aa: CASSLYPSTSGGADTQYF

v_call: TRBV20-1
d_call: -
j_call: TRBJ1-1
cdr3_length: 13
clone_size: -
cdr3_nt: TGCAGTGCTAGGTTGGCCGTGAACACTGAAGCTTTCTTT
cdr3_aa: CSARLAVNTEAFF

v_call: TRBV7-2
d_call: TRBD2
j_call: TRBJ2-4
cdr3_length: 17
clone_size: many
cdr3_nt: TGTGCCAGCAGCCTGACTAGCGGGAGCTTAGCCAAAAACATTCAGTACTTC
cdr3_aa: CASSLTSGSLAKNIQYF

v_call: TRBV27
d_call: -
j_call: TRBJ2-2
cdr3_length: 17
clone_size: few
cdr3_nt: TGTGCCAGCAGTTTCAGACAGGGAGGGACGTACACCGGGGAGCTGTTTTTT
cdr3_aa: CASSFRQGGTYTGELFF

v_call: TRBV10-3
d_call: -
j_call: TRBJ2-3
cdr3_length: 15
clone_size: many
cdr3_nt: TGTGCCATCAGTGAAGTCGGGTCTGGCACAGATACGCAGTATTTT
cdr3_aa: CAISEVGSGTDTQYF

v_call: TRBV5-1
d_call: -
j_call: TRBJ2-2
cdr3_length: 11
clone_size: few
cdr3_nt: TGCCCGAGCATGGGCACCGGGGAGCTGTTTTTT
cdr3_aa: CPSMGTGELFF

v_call: TRBV16
d_call: TRBD1
j_call: TRBJ2-7
cdr3_length: 13
clone_size: few
cdr3_nt: TGTGCCAGCAGCCAATCTAGGACAGGCGAGCAGTACTTC
cdr3_aa: CASSQSRTGEQYF

v_call: TRBV6-5
d_call: -
j_call: TRBJ1-1
cdr3_length: 16
clone_size: -
cdr3_nt: TGTGCCAGCAGTTACTCGAGGACAGACAGGAACACTGAAGCTTTCTTT
cdr3_aa: CASSYSRTDRNTEAFF

v_call: TRBV5-1
d_call: -
j_call: TRBJ2-1
cdr3_length: 12
clone_size: many
cdr3_nt: TGCGCCAGCAGCATTCCGGGGAGTGAGCAGTTCTTC
cdr3_aa: CASSIPGSEQFF

v_call: TRBV28
d_call: TRBD2
j_call: TRBJ2-7
cdr3_length: 16
clone_size: -
cdr3_nt: TGTGCCAGCAGTTTGGCTACTAGCGGGATGCGCTACGAGCAGTACTTC
cdr3_aa: CASSLATSGMRYEQYF

v_call: TRBV2
d_call: -
j_call: TRBJ2-7
cdr3_length: 12
clone_size: -
cdr3_nt: TGTGCCAGCGGCTTCACCACCTACGAGCAGTACTTC
cdr3_aa: CASGFTTYEQYF

v_call: TRBV27
d_call: TRBD2
j_call: TRBJ2-4
cdr3_length: 16
clone_size: -
cdr3_nt: TGTGCCAGCAGTAACATAGCGGGGGTAGCCAAAAACATTCAGTACTTC
cdr3_aa: CASSNIAGVAKNIQYF

v_call: TRBV11-2
d_call: TRBD1
j_call: TRBJ2-2
cdr3_length: 14
clone_size: many
cdr3_nt: TGTGCCAGCAGCCCGCGACAGGGGAGCGGGGAGCTGTTTTTT
cdr3_aa: CASSPRQGSGELFF

v_call: TRBV27
d_call: -
j_call: TRBJ2-3
cdr3_length: 16
clone_size: few
cdr3_nt: TGTGCCAGCAGTTCCCTAGCGCAGTTCCCCACAGATACGCAGTATTTT
cdr3_aa: CASSSLAQFPTDTQYF

v_call: TRBV20-1
d_call: TRBD2
j_call: TRBJ2-3
cdr3_length: 16
clone_size: few
cdr3_nt: TGCAGTGCTAGGGGAAGGGGAGCGGGGAGTACAGATACGCAGTATTTT
cdr3_aa: CSARGRGAGSTDTQYF

v_call: TRBV5-6
d_call: -
j_call: TRBJ1-5
cdr3_length: 14
clone_size: -
cdr3_nt: TGTGCCAGCAGCTTGTCAGGGAACGATCAGCCCCAGCATTTT
cdr3_aa: CASSLSGNDQPQHF

v_call: TRBV20-1
d_call: -
j_call: TRBJ2-3
cdr3_length: 15
clone_size: few
cdr3_nt: TGCAGTACTTCTAAGGGAGCGGGTAGCACAGATACGCAGTATTTT
cdr3_aa: CSTSKGAGSTDTQYF

v_call: TRBV7-7
d_call: -
j_call: TRBJ2-3
cdr3_length: 18
clone_size: few
cdr3_nt: TGTGCCAGCAGCTTAGGATCCGGTGTGGGGGCCGGTACAGATACGCAGTATTTT
cdr3_aa: CASSLGSGVGAGTDTQYF

v_call: TRBV20-1
d_call: -
j_call: TRBJ1-2
cdr3_length: 12
clone_size: few
cdr3_nt: TGCAGTGCTACAGGAATTAACTATGGCTACACCTTC
cdr3_aa: CSATGINYGYTF

v_call: TRBV11-2
d_call: -
j_call: TRBJ1-5
cdr3_length: 16
clone_size: few
cdr3_nt: TGTGCCAGCAGCTTAAGGGCCGGCAGGACGAATCAGCCCCAGCATTTT
cdr3_aa: CASSLRAGRTNQPQHF

v_call: TRBV5-1
d_call: -
j_call: TRBJ2-7
cdr3_length: 13
clone_size: -
cdr3_nt: TGCGCCAGCAGCACTCTAGGAGCCTACGAGCAGTACTTC
cdr3_aa: CASSTLGAYEQYF

v_call: TRBV12-3/TRBV12-4
d_call: TRBD2
j_call: TRBJ2-1
cdr3_length: 17
clone_size: -
cdr3_nt: TGTGCCAGCAGTTTTGATCGGGGGGGGAGGACCTACAATGAGCAGTTCTTC
cdr3_aa: CASSFDRGGRTYNEQFF

v_call: TRBV7-9
d_call: -
j_call: TRBJ2-2
cdr3_length: 14
clone_size: -
cdr3_nt: TGTGCCAGCGTATACAGGGTCGACACCGGGGAGCTGTTTTTT
cdr3_aa: CASVYRVDTGELFF

v_call: TRBV5-1
d_call: -
j_call: TRBJ2-7
cdr3_length: 15
clone_size: once
cdr3_nt: TGCGCCAGCAGCTTGGTCGGGAGTTCGGGCTACGAGCAGTACTTC
cdr3_aa: CASSLVGSSGYEQYF